This T cell receptor (beta chain) was found in a study of CD4 and CD8 cells across lung adenocarcinoma regions. Trimming took 0 bases from V and 2 from J, leaving 20 bases between them. CDR3 length: 18 residues. Germline-derived CDR1 and CDR2 are LGHNA and YNFKEQ. Localized lung adenocarcinoma, a non-small cell lung cancer, affected the donors. TCRdb re-derived calls from the PCR reads in MiXCR, one entry per CDR3 protein. The sample shows some 22,000 distinct CDR3 sequences, roughly half of them seen only once. The V and J genes are TRBV4-2 and TRBJ2-7; tentatively, D is TRBD1 or TRBD2 (5 bases each). Specimen: CD4+ T cells from the center of a lung tumor. The receptor was derived from a male donor with lung adenocarcinoma. The CD4 and CD8 labels of this study may be unreliable. CDR3 nucleotides: TGTGCCAGCAGCCAAGAAGGGTTCGGGACGCTAACCACCTACGAGCAGTACTTC. Amino acid sequence: CASSQEGFGTLTTYEQYF.